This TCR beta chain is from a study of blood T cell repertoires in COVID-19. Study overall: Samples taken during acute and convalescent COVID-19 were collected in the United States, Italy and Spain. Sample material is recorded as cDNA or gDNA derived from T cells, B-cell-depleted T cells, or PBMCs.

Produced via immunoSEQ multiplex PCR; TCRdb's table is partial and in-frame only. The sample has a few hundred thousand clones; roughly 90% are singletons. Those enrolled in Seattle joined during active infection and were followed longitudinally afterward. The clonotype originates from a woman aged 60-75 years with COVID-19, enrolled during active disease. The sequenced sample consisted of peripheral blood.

The CDR3, as DNA: TGTGCCAGCAGTTTAGCCACTACTTATAATTCACCCCTCCACTTT. The encoded protein is CASSLATTYNSPLHF. The V gene is TRBV28, the J gene TRBJ1-6, with no clear D. Trimming left V 2 bases short and J 4 bases short, with 9 bases between. The CDR3 has 15 residues. Germline V gives CDR1 MDHEN, CDR2 SYDVKM.